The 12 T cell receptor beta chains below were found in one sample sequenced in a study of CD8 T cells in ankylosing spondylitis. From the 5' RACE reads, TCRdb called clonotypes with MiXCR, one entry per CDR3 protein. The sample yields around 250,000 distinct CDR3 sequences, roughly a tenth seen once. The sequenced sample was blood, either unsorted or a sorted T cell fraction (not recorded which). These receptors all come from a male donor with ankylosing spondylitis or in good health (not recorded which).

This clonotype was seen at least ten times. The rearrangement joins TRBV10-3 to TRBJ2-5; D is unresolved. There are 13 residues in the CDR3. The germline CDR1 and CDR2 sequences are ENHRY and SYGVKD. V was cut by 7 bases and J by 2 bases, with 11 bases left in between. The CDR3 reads CAIMAETQETQYF. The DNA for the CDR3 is TGTGCCATCATGGCAGAAACACAAGAGACCCAGTACTTC.

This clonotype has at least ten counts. The CDR3 sequence: CASRERTGDNEQFF. In nucleotides, the CDR3 is TGTGCCAGCAGGGAAAGGACAGGGGACAATGAGCAGTTCTTC. The chain links TRBV12-3 or TRBV12-4 to TRBJ2-1; the match to TRBD1 covers 9 bases. The length of the CDR3 is 14 residues. Trimming at V came to 6 bases and at J to 5 bases, leaving 5 bases not matched to a gene.

CDR3 loop: CASSTQGVNSPLHF. Written as DNA, the CDR3 is TGTGCCAGCAGTACACAGGGTGTCAATTCACCCCTCCACTTT. This chain joins TRBV2 and TRBJ1-6; the D gene is possibly TRBD1 (6 bases). This CDR3 region has 14 residues. CDR1 is SNHLY and CDR2 is FYNNEI in the germline V gene. Trimming removed 5 bases at V and 7 bases at J, with 12 bases between. The variable domain in full, completed from reference TRBV2 and TRBJ1-6, reads EPEVTQTPSHQVTQMGQEVILRCVPISNHLYFYWYRQILGQKVEFLVSFYNNEISEKSEIFDDQFSVERPDGSNFTLKIRSTKLEDSAMYFCASSTQGVNSPLHFGNGTRLTVT.

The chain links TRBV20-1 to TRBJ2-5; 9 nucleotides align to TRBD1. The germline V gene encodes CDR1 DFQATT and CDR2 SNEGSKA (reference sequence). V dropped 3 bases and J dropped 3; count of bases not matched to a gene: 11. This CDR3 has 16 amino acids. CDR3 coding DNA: TGCAGTGCTAGGGGCCAGGGACAGGGCTTGAAAGAGACCCAGTACTTC. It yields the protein CSARGQGQGLKETQYF.

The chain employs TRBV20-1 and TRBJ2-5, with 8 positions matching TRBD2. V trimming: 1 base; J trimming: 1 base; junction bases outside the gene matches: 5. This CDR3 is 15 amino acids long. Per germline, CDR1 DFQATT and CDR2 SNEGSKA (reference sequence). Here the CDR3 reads CSARVPGGLQETQYF. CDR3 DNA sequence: TGCAGTGCTAGAGTGCCGGGAGGGCTCCAAGAGACCCAGTACTTC.

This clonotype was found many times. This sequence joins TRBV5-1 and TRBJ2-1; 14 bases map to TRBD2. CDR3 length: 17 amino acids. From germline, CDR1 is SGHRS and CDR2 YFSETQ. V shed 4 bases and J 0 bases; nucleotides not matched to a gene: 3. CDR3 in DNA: TGCGCCAGCAGCACGGGGACTAGCGGGGGCTCCTACAATGAGCAGTTCTTC. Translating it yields CASSTGTSGGSYNEQFF. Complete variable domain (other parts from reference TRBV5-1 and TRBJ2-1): KAGVTQTPRYLIKTRGQQVTLSCSPISGHRSVSWYQQTPGQGLQFLFEYFSETQRNKGNFPGRFSGRQFSNSRSEMNVSTLELGDSALYLCASSTGTSGGSYNEQFFGPGTRLTVL.

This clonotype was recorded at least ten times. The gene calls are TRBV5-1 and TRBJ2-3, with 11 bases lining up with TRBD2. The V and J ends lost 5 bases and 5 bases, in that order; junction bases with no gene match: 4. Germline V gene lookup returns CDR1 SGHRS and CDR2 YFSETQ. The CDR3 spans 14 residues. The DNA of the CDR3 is TGCGCCAGCAGGGTTGGACTAGCGGGAGATACGCAGTATTTT. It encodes CASRVGLAGDTQYF.

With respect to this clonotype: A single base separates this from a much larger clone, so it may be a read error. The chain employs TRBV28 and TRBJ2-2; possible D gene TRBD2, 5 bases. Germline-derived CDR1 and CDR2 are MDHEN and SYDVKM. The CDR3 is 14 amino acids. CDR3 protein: CASKAWPNTGEPFF. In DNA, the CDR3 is TGTGCCAGCAAGGCGTGGCCGAACACCGGGGAGCCGTTTTTT.

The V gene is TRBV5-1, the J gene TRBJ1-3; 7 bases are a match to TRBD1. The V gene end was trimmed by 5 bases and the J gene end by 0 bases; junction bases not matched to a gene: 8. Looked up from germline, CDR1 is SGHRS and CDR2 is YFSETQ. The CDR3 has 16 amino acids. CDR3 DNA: TGCGCCAGCAGAACTGGGGACAGTCGCTCTGGAAACACCATATATTTT. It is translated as CASRTGDSRSGNTIYF.

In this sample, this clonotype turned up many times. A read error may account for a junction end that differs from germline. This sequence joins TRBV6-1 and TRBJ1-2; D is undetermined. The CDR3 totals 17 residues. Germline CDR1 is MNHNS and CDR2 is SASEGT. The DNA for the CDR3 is TGTGCCATCAGTGAAGCGGGCCACACAAACCCCAACTATGGCTACACCTTC. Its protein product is CAISEAGHTNPNYGYTF.

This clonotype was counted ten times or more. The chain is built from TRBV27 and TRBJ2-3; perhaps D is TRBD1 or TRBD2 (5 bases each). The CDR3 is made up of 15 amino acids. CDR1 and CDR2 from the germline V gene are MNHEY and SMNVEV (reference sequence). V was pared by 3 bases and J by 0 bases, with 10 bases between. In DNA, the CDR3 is TGTGCCAGCAGTTTGGGGACGCCTAGCACAGATACGCAGTATTTT. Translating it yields CASSLGTPSTDTQYF.

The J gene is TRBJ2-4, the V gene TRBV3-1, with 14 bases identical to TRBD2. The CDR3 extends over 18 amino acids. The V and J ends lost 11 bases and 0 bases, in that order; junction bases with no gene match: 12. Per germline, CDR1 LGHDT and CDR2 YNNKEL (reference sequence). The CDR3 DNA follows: TGTGCCTGCTCCCGCGGGACTAGCGGGGGTGTAGCCAAAAACATTCAGTACTTC. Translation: CACSRGTSGGVAKNIQYF. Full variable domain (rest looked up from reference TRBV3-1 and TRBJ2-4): DTAVSQTPKYLVTQMGNDKSIKCEQNLGHDTMYWYKQDSKKFLKIMFSYNNKELIINETVPNRFSPKSPDKAHLNLHINSLELGDSAVYFCACSRGTSGGVAKNIQYFGAGTRLSVL.